This T cell receptor beta chain was captured in a study of blood T cell repertoires in COVID-19. Data came from immunoSEQ multiplex PCR; TCRdb stores just in-frame clones and leaves some out. The profile shows around 340,000 clones, about 88% of them singletons. This receptor was taken from a woman between 25 and 40 years old who had been exposed to COVID-19. Sequences were obtained from PBMCs or T cells enriched from blood (not recorded which).

CDR3 residues: CASSLARDSGDTQYF. The CDR3, as DNA: TGCGCCAGCAGCTTGGCCAGGGACTCCGGGGATACGCAGTATTTT. V and J are TRBV5-1 and TRBJ2-3; possibly TRBD2 for D (6 bases). V gave up 0 bases and J gave up 6 bases, with 14 bases separating them. CDR3 length: 15 amino acids. Per the germline V gene, CDR1 is SGHRS and CDR2 is YFSETQ.